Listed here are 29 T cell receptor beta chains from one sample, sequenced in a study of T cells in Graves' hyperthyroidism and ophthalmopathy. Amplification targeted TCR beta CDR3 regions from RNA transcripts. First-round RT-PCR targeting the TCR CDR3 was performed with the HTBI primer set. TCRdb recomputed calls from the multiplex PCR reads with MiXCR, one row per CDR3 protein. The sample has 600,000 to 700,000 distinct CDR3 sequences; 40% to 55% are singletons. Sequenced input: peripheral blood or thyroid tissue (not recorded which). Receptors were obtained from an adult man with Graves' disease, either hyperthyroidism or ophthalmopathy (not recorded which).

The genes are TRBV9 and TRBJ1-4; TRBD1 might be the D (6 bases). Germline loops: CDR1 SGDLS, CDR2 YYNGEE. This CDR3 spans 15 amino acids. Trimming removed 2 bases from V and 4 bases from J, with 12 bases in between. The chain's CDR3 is CASSVYRTDNEKLFF. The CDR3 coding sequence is TGTGCCAGCAGCGTTTACAGGACAGATAATGAAAAACTGTTTTTT.

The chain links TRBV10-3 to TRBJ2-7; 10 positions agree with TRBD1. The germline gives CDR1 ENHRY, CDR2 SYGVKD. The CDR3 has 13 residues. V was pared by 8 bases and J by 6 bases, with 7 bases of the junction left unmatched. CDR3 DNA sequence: TGTGCCATCCATGAGACAGGGGGCGGCGAGCAGTACTTC. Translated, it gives CAIHETGGGEQYF.

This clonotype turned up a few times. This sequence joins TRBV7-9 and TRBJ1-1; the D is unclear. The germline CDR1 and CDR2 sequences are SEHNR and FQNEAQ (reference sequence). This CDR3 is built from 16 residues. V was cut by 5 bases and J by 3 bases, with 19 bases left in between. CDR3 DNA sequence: TGTGCCAGCAGCCAAGTGGCACTAGATCGCCACACTGAAGCTTTCTTT. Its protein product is CASSQVALDRHTEAFF. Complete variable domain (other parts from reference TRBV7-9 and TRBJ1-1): DTGVSQNPRHKITKRGQNVTFRCDPISEHNRLYWYRQTLGQGPEFLTYFQNEAQLEKSRLLSDRFSAERPKGSFSTLEIQRTEQGDSAMYLCASSQVALDRHTEAFFGQGTRLTVV.

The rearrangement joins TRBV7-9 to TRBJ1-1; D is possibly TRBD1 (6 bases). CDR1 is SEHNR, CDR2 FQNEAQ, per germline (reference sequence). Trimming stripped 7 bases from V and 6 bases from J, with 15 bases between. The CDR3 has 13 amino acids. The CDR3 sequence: CASNPGTLAEAFF. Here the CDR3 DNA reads TGTGCCAGCAACCCCGGGACACTTGCTGAAGCTTTCTTT.

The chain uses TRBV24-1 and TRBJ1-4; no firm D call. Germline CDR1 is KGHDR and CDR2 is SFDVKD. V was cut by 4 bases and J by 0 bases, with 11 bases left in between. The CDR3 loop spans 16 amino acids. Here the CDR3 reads CATSEGRIATNEKLFF. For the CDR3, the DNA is TGTGCCACCAGTGAGGGAAGAATTGCAACTAATGAAAAACTGTTTTTT.

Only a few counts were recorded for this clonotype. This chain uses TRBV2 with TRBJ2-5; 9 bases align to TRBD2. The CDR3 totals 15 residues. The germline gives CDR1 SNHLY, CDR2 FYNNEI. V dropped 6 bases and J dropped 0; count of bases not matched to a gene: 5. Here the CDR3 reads CASSVSGRDQETQYF. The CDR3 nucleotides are TGTGCCAGCAGCGTTAGCGGGAGAGACCAAGAGACCCAGTACTTC.

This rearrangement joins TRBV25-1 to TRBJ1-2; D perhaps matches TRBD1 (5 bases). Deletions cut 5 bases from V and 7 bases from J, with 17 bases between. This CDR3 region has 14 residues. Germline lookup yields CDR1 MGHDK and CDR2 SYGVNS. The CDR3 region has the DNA TGTGCCAGCAGTTTAGTCGGGACCTATGGTGGCTACACCTTC. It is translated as CASSLVGTYGGYTF.

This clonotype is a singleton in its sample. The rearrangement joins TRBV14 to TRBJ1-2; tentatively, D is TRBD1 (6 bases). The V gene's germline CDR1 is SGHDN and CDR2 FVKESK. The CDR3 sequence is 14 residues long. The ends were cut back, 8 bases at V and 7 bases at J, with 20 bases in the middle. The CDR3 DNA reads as TGTGCCAGCTCACCACCGGGGGGCACGGGTGGCTACACCTTC. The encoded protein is CASSPPGGTGGYTF.

CDR3 in DNA: TGTGCCAGCTTGGCGGGCAGGGTGAACACTGAAGCTTTCTTT. This sequence encodes CASLAGRVNTEAFF. The chain employs TRBV2 and TRBJ1-1, with a tentative D call TRBD1 (5 bases). The CDR3 is 14 amino acids. Trimming took 8 bases from V and 0 from J, leaving 13 bases between them. Germline CDR1 SNHLY, CDR2 FYNNEI.

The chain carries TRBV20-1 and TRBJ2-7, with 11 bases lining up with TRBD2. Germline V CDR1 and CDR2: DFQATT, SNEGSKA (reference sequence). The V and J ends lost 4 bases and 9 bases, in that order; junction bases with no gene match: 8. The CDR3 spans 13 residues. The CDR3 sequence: CSAKTGLAVGQYF. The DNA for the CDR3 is TGCAGTGCTAAGACGGGACTAGCGGTAGGGCAGTACTTC.

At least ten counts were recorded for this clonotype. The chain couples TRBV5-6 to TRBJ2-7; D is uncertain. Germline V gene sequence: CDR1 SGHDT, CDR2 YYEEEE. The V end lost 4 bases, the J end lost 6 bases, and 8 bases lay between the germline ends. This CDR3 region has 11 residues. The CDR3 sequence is CASSIDTEQYF. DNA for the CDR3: TGTGCCAGCAGCATCGACACCGAGCAGTACTTC.

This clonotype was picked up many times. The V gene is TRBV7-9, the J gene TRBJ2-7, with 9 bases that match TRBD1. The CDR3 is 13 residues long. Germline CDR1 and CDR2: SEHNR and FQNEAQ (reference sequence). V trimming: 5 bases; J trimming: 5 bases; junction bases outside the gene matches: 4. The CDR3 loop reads CASSHRGRDEQYF. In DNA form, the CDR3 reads TGTGCCAGCAGCCACAGGGGGCGGGACGAGCAGTACTTC.

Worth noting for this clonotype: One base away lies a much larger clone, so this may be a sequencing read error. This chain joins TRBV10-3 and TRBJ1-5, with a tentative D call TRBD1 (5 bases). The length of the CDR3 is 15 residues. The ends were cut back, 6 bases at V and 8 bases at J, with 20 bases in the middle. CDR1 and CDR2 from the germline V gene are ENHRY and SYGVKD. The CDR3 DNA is TGTGCCATCAGCACCGCACCGGGGGACGTGGAGCCCCAGCATTTT. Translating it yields CAISTAPGDVEPQHF.

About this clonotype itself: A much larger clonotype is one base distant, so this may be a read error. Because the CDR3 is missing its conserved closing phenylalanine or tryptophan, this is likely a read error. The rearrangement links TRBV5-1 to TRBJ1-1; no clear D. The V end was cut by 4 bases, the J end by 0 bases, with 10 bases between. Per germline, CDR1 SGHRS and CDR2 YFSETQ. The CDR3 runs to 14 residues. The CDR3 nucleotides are TGCGCCAGCAGCGACGGAATTATGAACACTGAAGCTTTCCTT. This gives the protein CASSDGIMNTEAFL.

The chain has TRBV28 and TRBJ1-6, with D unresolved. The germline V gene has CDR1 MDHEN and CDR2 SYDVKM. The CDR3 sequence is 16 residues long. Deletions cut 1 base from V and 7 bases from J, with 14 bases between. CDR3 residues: CASSLSGGRSNSPLHF. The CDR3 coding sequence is TGTGCCAGCAGTTTATCCGGCGGCAGGTCGAATTCACCCCTCCACTTT.

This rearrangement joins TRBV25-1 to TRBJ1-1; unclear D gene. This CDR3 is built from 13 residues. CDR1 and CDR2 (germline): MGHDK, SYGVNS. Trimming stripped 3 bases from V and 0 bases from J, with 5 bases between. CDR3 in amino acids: CASSDWLNTEAFF. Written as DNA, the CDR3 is TGTGCCAGCAGTGATTGGCTGAACACTGAAGCTTTCTTT.

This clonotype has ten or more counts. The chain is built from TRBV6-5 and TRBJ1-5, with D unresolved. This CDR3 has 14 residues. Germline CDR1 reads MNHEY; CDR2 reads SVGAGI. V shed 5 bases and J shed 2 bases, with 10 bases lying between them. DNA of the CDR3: TGTGCCAGCAGTCCGGTGGGCCGCAATCAGCCCCAGCATTTT. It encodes CASSPVGRNQPQHF.

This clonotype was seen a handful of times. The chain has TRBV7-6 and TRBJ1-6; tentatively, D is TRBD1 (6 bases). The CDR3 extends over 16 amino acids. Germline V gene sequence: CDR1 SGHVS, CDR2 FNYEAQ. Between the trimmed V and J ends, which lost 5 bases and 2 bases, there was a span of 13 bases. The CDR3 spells CASSTKQGPYNSPLHF. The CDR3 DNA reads TGTGCCAGCAGCACCAAACAGGGACCCTATAATTCACCCCTCCACTTT. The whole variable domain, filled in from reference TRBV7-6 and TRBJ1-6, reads GAGVSQSPRYKVTKRGQDVALRCDPISGHVSLYWYRQALGQGPEFLTYFNYEAQQDKSGLPNDRFSAERPEGSISTLTIQRTEQRDSAMYRCASSTKQGPYNSPLHFGNGTRLTVT.

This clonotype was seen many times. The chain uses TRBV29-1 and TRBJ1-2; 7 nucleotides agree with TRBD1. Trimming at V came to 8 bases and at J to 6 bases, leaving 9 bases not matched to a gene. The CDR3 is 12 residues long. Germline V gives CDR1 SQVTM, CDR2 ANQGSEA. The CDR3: CSTDRASHGYTF. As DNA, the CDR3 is TGCAGCACTGACAGGGCCAGTCATGGCTACACCTTC.

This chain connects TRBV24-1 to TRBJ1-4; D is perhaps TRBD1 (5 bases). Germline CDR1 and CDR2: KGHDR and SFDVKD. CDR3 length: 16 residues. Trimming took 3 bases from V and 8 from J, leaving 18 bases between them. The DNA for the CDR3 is TGTGCCACCAGTGATCCGGGGCCATCCGAGGGGGAAAAACTGTTTTTT. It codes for CATSDPGPSEGEKLFF.

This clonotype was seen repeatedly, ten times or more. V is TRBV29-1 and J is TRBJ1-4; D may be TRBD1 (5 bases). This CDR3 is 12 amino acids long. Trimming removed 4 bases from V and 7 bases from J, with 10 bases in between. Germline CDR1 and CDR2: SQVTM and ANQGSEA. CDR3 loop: CSVGRDGEKLFF. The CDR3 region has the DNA TGCAGCGTTGGCAGGGACGGTGAAAAACTGTTTTTT.

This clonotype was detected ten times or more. Written as DNA, the CDR3 is TGTGCCATCAGTGTAGTTTTGGGGAATGACTATGGCTACACCTTC. This gives the protein CAISVVLGNDYGYTF. The V call is TRBV10-3, the J call TRBJ1-2; no clear D. The CDR3 spans 15 residues. V lost 4 bases and J lost 3, with 15 bases in between. Germline CDR1 and CDR2: ENHRY and SYGVKD.

Written as DNA, the CDR3 is TGTGCCAGCAGCTTAGCGCGCGTCACAGATACGCAGTATTTT. It is translated as CASSLARVTDTQYF. The gene calls are TRBV7-2 and TRBJ2-3; D call uncertain. The germline CDR1 and CDR2 sequences are SGHTA and FQGNSA. This CDR3 is built from 14 residues. Trimming took off 0 bases at V and 2 bases at J, with 6 bases between the two ends.

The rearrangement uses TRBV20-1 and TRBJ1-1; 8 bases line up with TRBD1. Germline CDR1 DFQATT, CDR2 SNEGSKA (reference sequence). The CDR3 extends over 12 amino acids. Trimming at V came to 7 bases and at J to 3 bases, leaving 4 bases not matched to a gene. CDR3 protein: CSVSTGDTEAFF. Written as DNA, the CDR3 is TGCAGTGTCTCGACAGGGGACACTGAAGCTTTCTTT.

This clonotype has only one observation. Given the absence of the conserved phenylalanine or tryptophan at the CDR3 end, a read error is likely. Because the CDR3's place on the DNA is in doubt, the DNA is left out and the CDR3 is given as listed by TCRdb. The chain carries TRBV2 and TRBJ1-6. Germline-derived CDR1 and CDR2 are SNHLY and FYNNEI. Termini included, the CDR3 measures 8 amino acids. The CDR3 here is CASSDWGS.

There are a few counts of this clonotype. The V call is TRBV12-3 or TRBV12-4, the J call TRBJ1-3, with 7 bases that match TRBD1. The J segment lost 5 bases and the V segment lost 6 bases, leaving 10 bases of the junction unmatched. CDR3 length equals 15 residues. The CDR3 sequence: CASRKGQPGRNTIYF. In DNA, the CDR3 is TGTGCCAGCAGAAAGGGACAGCCTGGACGAAACACCATATATTTT.

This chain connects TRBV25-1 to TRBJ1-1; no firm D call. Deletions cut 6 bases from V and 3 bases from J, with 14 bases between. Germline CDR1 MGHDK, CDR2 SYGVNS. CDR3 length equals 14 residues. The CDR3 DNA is TGTGCCAGCAGATTTAGACCCTGGGACACTGAAGCTTTCTTT. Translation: CASRFRPWDTEAFF.

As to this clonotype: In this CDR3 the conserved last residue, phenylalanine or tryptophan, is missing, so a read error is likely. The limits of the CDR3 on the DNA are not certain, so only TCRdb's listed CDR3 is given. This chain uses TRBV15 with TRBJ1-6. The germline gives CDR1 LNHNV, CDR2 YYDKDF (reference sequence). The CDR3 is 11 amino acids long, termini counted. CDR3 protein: CATSRDRASHS.

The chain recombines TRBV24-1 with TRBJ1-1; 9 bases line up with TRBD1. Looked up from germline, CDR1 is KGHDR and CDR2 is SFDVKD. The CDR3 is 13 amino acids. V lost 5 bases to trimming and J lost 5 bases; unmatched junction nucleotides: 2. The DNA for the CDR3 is TGTGCCACCAGTGGACAGGGGGGGACTGAAGCTTTCTTT. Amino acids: CATSGQGGTEAFF.